The rows below give T cell receptor beta chains drawn from one sample of a study of T cells in localized non-small cell lung cancer. Method: immunoSEQ multiplex PCR; TCRdb's copy keeps in-frame clones and lacks some. This table holds about 20,000 clones, 70% to 90% found once. The sample here was PBMCs, taken before any cancer treatment. These receptors were collected from a man aged 40 to 69 with stage II squamous cell lung carcinoma. Each CDR3 is given with its conserved first and last residue. The D gene is left open where the match is weak. For some rows the clone size is stated as once, few or many, or as a class when expanded; others skip it.

D: .
J: TRBJ1-5
size: few
V: TRBV9
CDR3: CASSPDRFQPQHF
DNA: TGTGCCAGCAGCCCTGACAGGTTCCAGCCCCAGCATTTT

D: .
J: TRBJ2-1
size: .
V: TRBV19
CDR3: CASSTPSSFYSYNEQFF
DNA: TGTGCCAGTAGTACACCGTCTAGCTTCTACTCCTACAATGAGCAGTTCTTC

D: .
J: TRBJ1-3
size: .
V: TRBV6-1
CDR3: CASSPTRLSGNTIYF
DNA: TGTGCCAGCAGCCCAACCCGGCTCTCTGGAAACACCATATATTTT

D: TRBD2
J: TRBJ2-3
size: .
V: TRBV6-4
CDR3: CASPKRGYTDTQYF
DNA: TGTGCCAGCCCTAAGCGGGGGTACACAGATACGCAGTATTTT

D: .
J: TRBJ2-6
size: once
V: TRBV5-1
CDR3: CASSLGQEAGANVLTF
DNA: TGCGCCAGCAGCTTGGGACAGGAAGCTGGGGCCAACGTCCTGACTTTC

D: TRBD1
J: TRBJ1-1
size: .
V: TRBV6-1
CDR3: CASSEQGAGQAFF
DNA: TGTGCCAGCAGTGAACAGGGGGCCGGACAAGCTTTCTTT

D: .
J: TRBJ2-2
size: .
V: TRBV7-8
CDR3: CATNKPGSRGGELFF
DNA: TGTGCCACCAATAAACCGGGATCCAGAGGCGGGGAGCTGTTTTTT

D: .
J: TRBJ2-5
size: .
V: TRBV11-3
CDR3: CASSPTNVGETQYF
DNA: TGTGCCAGCAGCCCGACGAATGTAGGGGAGACCCAGTACTTC

D: .
J: TRBJ1-2
size: .
V: TRBV5-5
CDR3: CASSLGRSNNNYGYTF
DNA: TGTGCCAGCAGCTTGGGTAGGTCAAATAACAACTATGGCTACACCTTC

D: .
J: TRBJ2-7
size: once
V: TRBV27
CDR3: CASSKTSGASYEQYF
DNA: TGTGCCAGCAGTAAAACCAGCGGAGCCTCCTACGAGCAGTACTTC

D: TRBD1
J: TRBJ1-1
size: .
V: TRBV7-9
CDR3: CASSFGQVNTEAFF
DNA: TGTGCCAGCAGCTTTGGACAGGTGAACACTGAAGCTTTCTTT

D: TRBD1
J: TRBJ1-6
size: .
V: TRBV5-4
CDR3: CASSLVGQGSPLHF
DNA: TGTGCCAGCAGCTTGGTCGGACAGGGGTCACCCCTCCACTTT

D: .
J: TRBJ2-2
size: once
V: TRBV19
CDR3: CASTTGRPGLSANTGELFF
DNA: TGTGCCAGTACGACGGGTCGGCCAGGCCTATCCGCGAACACCGGGGAGCTGTTTTTT

D: .
J: TRBJ2-5
size: .
V: TRBV9
CDR3: CASSVGNLQETQYF
DNA: TGTGCCAGCAGCGTAGGGAACCTTCAAGAGACCCAGTACTTC

D: .
J: TRBJ1-1
size: .
V: TRBV5-4
CDR3: CASSVDTNTEAFF
DNA: TGTGCCAGCAGCGTCGACACGAACACTGAAGCTTTCTTT

D: .
J: TRBJ2-7
size: .
V: TRBV21-1
CDR3: CASPLARDRGWYEQYF
DNA: TGTGCCAGCCCTCTCGCCCGGGACAGGGGTTGGTACGAGCAGTACTTC

D: TRBD2
J: TRBJ2-1
size: .
V: TRBV6-1
CDR3: CASSEYWLAVDEQFF
DNA: TGTGCCAGCAGTGAATACTGGCTAGCGGTTGATGAGCAGTTCTTC

D: .
J: TRBJ1-1
size: .
V: TRBV7-9
CDR3: CASSLEDSTEAFF
DNA: TGTGCCAGCAGCTTAGAGGACAGCACTGAAGCTTTCTTT

D: .
J: TRBJ2-3
size: .
V: TRBV11-2
CDR3: CASSPGLQGDTQYF
DNA: TGTGCCAGCAGCCCAGGACTTCAGGGAGATACGCAGTATTTT

D: .
J: TRBJ1-2
size: .
V: TRBV5-1
CDR3: CASNGQGPGANGYTF
DNA: TGCGCCAGCAACGGTCAGGGCCCAGGGGCCAATGGCTACACCTTC

D: .
J: TRBJ2-1
size: .
V: TRBV2
CDR3: CASSETPGRLVLEFF
DNA: TGTGCCAGCAGTGAAACCCCAGGTCGACTAGTTTTAGAGTTCTTC

D: TRBD1
J: TRBJ2-5
size: .
V: TRBV18
CDR3: CASSPPGGRGRETQYF
DNA: TGTGCCAGCTCACCACCGGGGGGCAGGGGGCGAGAGACCCAGTACTTC

D: .
J: TRBJ1-1
size: once
V: TRBV12-1
CDR3: CASSFIGTHRTGTEAFF
DNA: TGTGCCAGCAGCTTTATCGGCACCCACCGAACGGGCACTGAAGCTTTCTTT

D: .
J: TRBJ2-7
size: .
V: TRBV19
CDR3: CASSNGRGYEQYF
DNA: TGTGCCAGTAGTAACGGACGGGGCTACGAGCAGTACTTC

D: .
J: TRBJ1-1
size: once
V: TRBV7-6
CDR3: CASSLRVQAPVRFGRNTEAFF
DNA: TGTGCCAGCAGCCTCCGGGTGCAGGCTCCGGTTCGCTTTGGTCGGAACACTGAAGCTTTCTTT

D: TRBD1
J: TRBJ2-7
size: .
V: TRBV18
CDR3: CASSSGQGTYEQYF
DNA: TGTGCCAGCTCATCAGGACAGGGCACCTACGAGCAGTACTTC

D: TRBD1
J: TRBJ1-6
size: .
V: TRBV5-8
CDR3: CASSLGQGAFSPLHF
DNA: TGTGCCAGCAGCTTGGGACAGGGGGCATTCTCACCCCTCCACTTT

D: .
J: TRBJ2-7
size: few
V: TRBV7-7
CDR3: CASSKAGWSEHEQYF
DNA: TGTGCCAGCAGTAAGGCGGGGTGGTCTGAGCACGAGCAGTACTTC

D: .
J: TRBJ1-3
size: .
V: TRBV9
CDR3: CASSAGGTPGSGNTIYF
DNA: TGTGCCAGCAGCGCGGGGGGGACCCCTGGGTCTGGAAACACCATATATTTT

D: .
J: TRBJ2-2
size: .
V: TRBV18
CDR3: CASSRGPPSTGAELFF
DNA: TGTGCCAGCTCACGCGGCCCCCCCTCTACCGGGGCTGAGCTGTTTTTT

D: .
J: TRBJ1-2
size: .
V: TRBV6-5
CDR3: CASSTPSDYGYTF
DNA: TGTGCCAGCAGTACCCCCAGCGACTATGGCTACACCTTC

D: .
J: TRBJ1-1
size: few
V: TRBV30
CDR3: CAWSREPEAFF
DNA: TGTGCCTGGAGTCGCGAGCCTGAAGCTTTCTTT

D: .
J: TRBJ2-5
size: .
V: TRBV18
CDR3: CASSPNREETQYF
DNA: TGTGCCAGCTCACCAAATCGGGAAGAGACCCAGTACTTC

D: .
J: TRBJ2-2
size: .
V: TRBV18
CDR3: CASSPGVGGELFF
DNA: TGTGCCAGCTCACCGGGTGTTGGCGGGGAGCTGTTTTTT

D: .
J: TRBJ1-3
size: .
V: TRBV5-4
CDR3: CASSPDTGNTIYF
DNA: TGTGCCAGCAGCCCGGATACTGGAAACACCATATATTTT

D: .
J: TRBJ2-2
size: .
V: TRBV7-2
CDR3: CASSGQTTGELFF
DNA: TGTGCCAGCAGCGGACAGACTACCGGGGAGCTGTTTTTT

D: .
J: TRBJ1-5
size: few
V: TRBV21-1
CDR3: CASSALTGEHQPQHF
DNA: TGTGCCAGCAGCGCTTTAACAGGGGAGCACCAGCCCCAGCATTTT

D: TRBD1
J: TRBJ1-2
size: .
V: TRBV18
CDR3: CASSPVRDSHDGYTF
DNA: TGTGCCAGCTCACCCGTTCGGGACAGTCATGATGGCTACACCTTC

D: TRBD2
J: TRBJ2-2
size: .
V: TRBV5-1
CDR3: CASSLAPGLAGHTGELFF
DNA: TGCGCCAGCAGCTTGGCCCCGGGACTAGCGGGACACACCGGGGAGCTGTTTTTT

D: .
J: TRBJ1-5
size: .
V: TRBV6-5
CDR3: CASRPGRINQPQHF
DNA: TGTGCCAGCAGACCCGGACGGATCAATCAGCCCCAGCATTTT

D: .
J: TRBJ2-5
size: .
V: TRBV6-5
CDR3: CASSYGWEEEETQYF
DNA: TGTGCCAGCAGTTACGGGTGGGAGGAGGAAGAGACCCAGTACTTC

D: .
J: TRBJ1-1
size: .
V: TRBV2
CDR3: CASSGEGGTEAFF
DNA: TGTGCCAGCAGTGGAGAGGGGGGGACTGAAGCTTTCTTT

D: .
J: TRBJ1-2
size: few
V: TRBV27
CDR3: CASSFAGDGYTF
DNA: TGTGCCAGCAGTTTTGCAGGGGATGGCTACACCTTC

D: .
J: TRBJ2-4
size: .
V: TRBV7-2
CDR3: CASSSGLGIQYF
DNA: TGTGCCAGCAGTTCTGGACTGGGGATTCAGTACTTC

D: .
J: TRBJ2-7
size: .
V: TRBV29-1
CDR3: CSVGGLYEQYF
DNA: TGCAGCGTTGGGGGCCTCTACGAGCAGTACTTC

D: .
J: TRBJ1-1
size: .
V: TRBV7-9
CDR3: CASSLDGDTEAFF
DNA: TGTGCCAGCAGCCTTGATGGGGACACTGAAGCTTTCTTT

D: TRBD2
J: TRBJ2-1
size: .
V: TRBV11-3
CDR3: CASSPGGAHNEQFF
DNA: TGTGCCAGCAGCCCCGGGGGGGCACACAATGAGCAGTTCTTC

D: TRBD2
J: TRBJ2-3
size: .
V: TRBV27
CDR3: CASSFWSGGASDTQYF
DNA: TGTGCCAGCAGTTTTTGGAGCGGGGGGGCTTCAGATACGCAGTATTTT

D: TRBD1
J: TRBJ1-2
size: .
V: TRBV6-5
CDR3: CASSYSGTEGYTF
DNA: TGTGCCAGCAGTTACTCAGGGACAGAAGGCTACACCTTC